One sample yielded the 17 T cell receptor beta chains listed below, sequenced in a study of blood T cell repertoires in COVID-19. The method was immunoSEQ multiplex PCR; TCRdb's version includes in-frame clones alone and lacks a portion of them. The sample has over 250,000 clones, approximately 85% seen once. Sequencing used peripheral blood. Receptor source: a man aged 45 to 65 with active or convalescent COVID-19.

V gene TRBV7-6 combines with J gene TRBJ2-7, with 10 bases lining up with TRBD2. Germline-derived CDR1 and CDR2 are SGHVS and FNYEAQ. CDR3 length equals 17 residues. After removal of 4 bases from V and 4 bases from J, the junction contained 13 bases not matched to a gene. CDR3 DNA sequence: TGTGCCAGCAGCTCCCCATATGGGAGCGGGAGGGCGTACGAGCAGTACTTC. Translating gives CASSSPYGSGRAYEQYF.

The V call is TRBV11-2, the J call TRBJ1-2; the D gene is possibly TRBD1 (5 bases). The V gene lost 1 base and the J gene lost 5 bases, with 8 bases spanning the gap. Germline V gives CDR1 SGHAT, CDR2 FQNNGV. CDR3 length: 13 residues. The CDR3 is CASSLGQGYGYTF. Written as DNA, the CDR3 is TGTGCCAGCAGCTTAGGCCAGGGATATGGCTACACCTTC.

As DNA, the CDR3 is TGTGCCAGCAGTCTACGACAGGGGGGAAACACCATATATTTT. Translating it yields CASSLRQGGNTIYF. V is TRBV2 and J is TRBJ1-3, with 8 bases lining up with TRBD1. Trimming took 5 bases from V and 4 from J; bases not matched to a gene: 4. Germline-derived CDR1 and CDR2 are SNHLY and FYNNEI. The CDR3 has 14 amino acids.

V and J are TRBV7-9 and TRBJ1-2; D is unresolved. This CDR3 has 14 amino acids. Germline-derived CDR1 and CDR2 are SEHNR and FQNEAQ (reference sequence). With 5 bases removed from V and 4 bases from J, the gap between germline ends came to 14 bases. CDR3 sequence: CASSPPVYGYGYTF. CDR3 bases: TGTGCCAGCAGCCCACCAGTTTATGGCTATGGCTACACCTTC.

The genes are TRBV3-1 (or the pseudogene TRBV3-2) and TRBJ1-2; 7 nucleotides line up with TRBD1. Trimming removed 1 base from V and 2 bases from J; junction bases left unmatched: 4. The CDR3 spans 15 residues. Germline V lookup: CDR1 LGHDT, CDR2 YNNKEL (reference sequence). DNA of the CDR3: TGTGCCAGCAGCCAAGGGGCAGGGGGGAACTATGGCTACACCTTC. It yields the protein CASSQGAGGNYGYTF.

The chain is built from TRBV2 and TRBJ2-2; D possibly corresponds to TRBD2 (6 bases). Germline CDR1 reads SNHLY; CDR2 reads FYNNEI. V lost 6 bases and J 6 bases, leaving 11 bases between the germline ends. The CDR3 covers 13 residues. In DNA, the CDR3 is TGTGCCAGCAGCTACCGGGAGTCCGGGGAGCTGTTTTTT. This translates into CASSYRESGELFF.

The chain links TRBV6-6 to TRBJ2-7; TRBD2 agrees at 15 bases. The CDR3 contains 17 residues. Looked up from germline, CDR1 is MNHNY and CDR2 is SVGAGI (reference sequence). The V and J ends lost 5 bases and 4 bases, in that order; junction bases with no gene match: 9. The CDR3 is CASSRGLAGGPLYEQYF. CDR3 sequence (DNA): TGTGCCAGCAGTCGAGGACTAGCGGGAGGGCCTCTGTACGAGCAGTACTTC.

V gene TRBV6-5 combines with J gene TRBJ1-6; TRBD1 might be the D (5 bases). Trimming pared 4 bases from V and 7 bases from J, leaving 11 bases between. The germline gives CDR1 MNHEY, CDR2 SVGAGI. CDR3 length equals 14 residues. CDR3 nucleotide sequence: TGTGCCAGCAGTTTTGACAGACTGAATTCACCCCTCCACTTT. Its translation is CASSFDRLNSPLHF.

This chain uses TRBV29-1 with TRBJ1-1, with D possibly matching TRBD1 (5 bases). The CDR3 has 13 amino acids. Trimming took off 3 bases at V and 2 bases at J, with 10 bases between the two ends. Germline assignment: CDR1 SQVTM and CDR2 ANQGSEA. The CDR3 region has the DNA TGCAGCGTTGAGGGGCAGACAAACACTGAAGCTTTCTTT. Residues: CSVEGQTNTEAFF.

The V and J genes are TRBV5-1 and TRBJ2-1; D uncertain. Germline CDR1 SGHRS, CDR2 YFSETQ. This CDR3 is 15 amino acids long. The V gene lost 2 bases and the J gene lost 1 base, with 10 bases spanning the gap. The CDR3 sequence: CASSFVAGSYNEQFF. The DNA of the CDR3 is TGCGCCAGCAGCTTTGTAGCTGGGTCCTACAATGAGCAGTTCTTC.

J is TRBJ1-2 and V is TRBV6-1, with D possibly TRBD1 on 6 matching bases. V was cut by 1 base and J by 0 bases, with 9 bases left in between. Looked up from germline, CDR1 is MNHNS and CDR2 is SASEGT. This CDR3 contains 15 residues. For the CDR3, the DNA is TGTGCCAGCAGTGAAGAAGACAGGCCTAACTATGGCTACACCTTC. This codes for CASSEEDRPNYGYTF.

J is TRBJ2-5 and V is TRBV24-1, with 7 positions matching TRBD2. J gave up 9 bases and V 12 bases, and 15 bases lay outside the gene matches. Germline CDR1 is KGHDR and CDR2 is SFDVKD. The CDR3 is 13 residues long. CDR3 in DNA: TGTGCCGTAGGGACTATGGGAAACGGGCCCCAGTACTTC. Translating gives CAVGTMGNGPQYF.

This chain connects TRBV11-2 to TRBJ2-5, with TRBD2 matching over 13 bases. The CDR3 runs 19 residues. CDR1 is SGHAT, CDR2 FQNNGV, per germline. V lost 4 bases and J lost 1; bases outside the gene matches: 12. This CDR3 is CASSSGTSGNPLFQETQYF. DNA of the CDR3: TGTGCCAGCAGCTCAGGGACTAGCGGGAACCCACTATTCCAAGAGACCCAGTACTTC.

J is TRBJ1-5 and V is TRBV28; D is uncertain. Trimming removed 1 base from V and 4 bases from J, with 11 bases in between. The CDR3 has 15 residues. Germline values: CDR1 MDHEN, CDR2 SYDVKM. Here the CDR3 DNA reads TGTGCCAGCAGTTTATTCTTTGATCTAAATCAGCCCCAGCATTTT. It encodes CASSLFFDLNQPQHF.

This chain joins TRBV15 and TRBJ1-4; D gene unclear. With 0 bases removed from V and 5 bases from J, the gap between germline ends came to 10 bases. CDR1 and CDR2 (germline): LNHNV, YYDKDF (reference sequence). The CDR3 totals 15 residues. CDR3 loop: CATSRDGGLNEKLFF. As DNA, the CDR3 is TGTGCCACCAGCAGAGATGGCGGACTGAATGAAAAACTGTTTTTT.

This clone has only one observation. This rearrangement joins TRBV7-9 to TRBJ1-1, with a weak D call TRBD1 (5 bases). The CDR3 contains 13 residues. Germline lookup yields CDR1 SEHNR and CDR2 FQNEAQ (reference sequence). V was cut by 5 bases and J by 6 bases, with 13 bases left in between. This chain's CDR3 is CASSHTDSSEAFF. The DNA of the CDR3 is TGTGCCAGCAGCCACACTGACAGCTCTGAAGCTTTCTTT.

This sequence joins TRBV7-2 and TRBJ2-1; 7 bases are shared with TRBD2. Germline CDR1 is SGHTA and CDR2 is FQGNSA. This CDR3 contains 20 residues. V lost 0 bases and J lost 5; bases outside the gene matches: 19. Written as DNA, the CDR3 is TGTGCCAGCAGCTTAGCGGGTCAGGCGGGGCTTAGCGGGTTGAACAATGAGCAGTTCTTC. Its translation is CASSLAGQAGLSGLNNEQFF. The variable domain in full, completed from reference TRBV7-2 and TRBJ2-1, reads GAGVSQSPSNKVTEKGKDVELRCDPISGHTALYWYRQSLGQGLEFLIYFQGNSAPDKSGLPSDRFSAERTGGSVSTLTIQRTQQEDSAVYLCASSLAGQAGLSGLNNEQFFGPGTRLTVL.